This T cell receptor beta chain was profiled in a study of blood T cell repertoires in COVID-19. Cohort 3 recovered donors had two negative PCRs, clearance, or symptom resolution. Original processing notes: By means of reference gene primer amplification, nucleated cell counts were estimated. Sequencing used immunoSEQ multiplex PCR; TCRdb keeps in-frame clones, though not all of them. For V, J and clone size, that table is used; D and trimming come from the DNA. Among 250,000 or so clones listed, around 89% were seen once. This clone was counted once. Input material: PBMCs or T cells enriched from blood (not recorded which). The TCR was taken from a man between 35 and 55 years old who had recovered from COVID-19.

The CDR3: CASSFLVFGGTQYF. CDR3 in DNA: TGTGCCAGCAGTTTCCTAGTTTTTGGTGGGACCCAGTACTTC. This sequence joins TRBV2 and TRBJ2-5; D not resolved. The CDR3 length is 14 residues. Germline-derived CDR1 and CDR2 are SNHLY and FYNNEI. The V end was cut by 5 bases, the J end by 7 bases, with 17 bases between.